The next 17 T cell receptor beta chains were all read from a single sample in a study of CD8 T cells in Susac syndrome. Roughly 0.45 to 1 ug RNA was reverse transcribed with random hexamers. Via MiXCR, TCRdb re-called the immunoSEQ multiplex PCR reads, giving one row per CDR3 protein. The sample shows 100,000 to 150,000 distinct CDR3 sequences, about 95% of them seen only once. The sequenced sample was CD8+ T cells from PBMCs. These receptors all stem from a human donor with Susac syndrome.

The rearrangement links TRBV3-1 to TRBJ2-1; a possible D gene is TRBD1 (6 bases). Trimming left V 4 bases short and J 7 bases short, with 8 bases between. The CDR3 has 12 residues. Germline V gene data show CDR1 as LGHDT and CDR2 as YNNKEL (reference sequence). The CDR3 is CASSPQGNEQFF. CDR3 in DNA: TGTGCCAGCAGCCCACAGGGTAATGAGCAGTTCTTC.

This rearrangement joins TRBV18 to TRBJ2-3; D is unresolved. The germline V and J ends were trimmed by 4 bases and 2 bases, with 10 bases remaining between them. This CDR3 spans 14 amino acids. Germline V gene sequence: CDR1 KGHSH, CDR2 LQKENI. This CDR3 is CASSLQSSTDTQYF. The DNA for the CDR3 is TGTGCCAGCTCACTACAGTCTTCCACAGATACGCAGTATTTT.

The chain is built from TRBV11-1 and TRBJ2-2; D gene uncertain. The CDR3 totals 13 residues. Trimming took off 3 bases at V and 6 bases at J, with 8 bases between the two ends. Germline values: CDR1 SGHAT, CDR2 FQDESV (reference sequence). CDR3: CASSFSLAGELFF. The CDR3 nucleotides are TGTGCCAGCAGCTTTTCGCTGGCCGGGGAGCTGTTTTTT.

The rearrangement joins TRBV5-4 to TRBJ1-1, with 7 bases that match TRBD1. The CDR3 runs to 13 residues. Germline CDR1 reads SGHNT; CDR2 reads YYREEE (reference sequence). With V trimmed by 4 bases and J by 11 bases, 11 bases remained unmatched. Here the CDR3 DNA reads TGTGCCAGCAGCACACGGACAGGCGTGAGGGCTTTCTTT. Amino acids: CASSTRTGVRAFF.

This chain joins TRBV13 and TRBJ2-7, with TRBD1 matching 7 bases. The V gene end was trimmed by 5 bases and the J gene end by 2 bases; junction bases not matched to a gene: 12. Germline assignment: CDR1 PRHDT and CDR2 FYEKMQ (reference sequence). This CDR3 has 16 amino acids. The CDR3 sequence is CASSPKGQYEAYEQYF. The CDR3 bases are TGTGCCAGCAGCCCAAAGGGACAGTACGAAGCCTACGAGCAGTACTTC.

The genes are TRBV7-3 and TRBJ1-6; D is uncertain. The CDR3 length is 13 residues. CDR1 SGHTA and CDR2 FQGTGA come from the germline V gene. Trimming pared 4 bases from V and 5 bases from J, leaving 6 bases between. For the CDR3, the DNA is TGTGCCAGCAGCTCAACGGATAATTCACCCCTCCACTTT. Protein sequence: CASSSTDNSPLHF. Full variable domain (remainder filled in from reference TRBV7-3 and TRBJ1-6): GAGVSQTPSNKVTEKGKYVELRCDPISGHTALYWYRQSLGQGPEFLIYFQGTGAADDSGLPNDRFFAVRPEGSVSTLKIQRTERGDSAVYLCASSSTDNSPLHFGNGTRLTVT.

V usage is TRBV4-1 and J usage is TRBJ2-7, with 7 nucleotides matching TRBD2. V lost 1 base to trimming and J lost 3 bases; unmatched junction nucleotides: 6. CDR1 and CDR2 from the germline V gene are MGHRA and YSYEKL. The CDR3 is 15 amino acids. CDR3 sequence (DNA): TGCGCCAGCAGCCAAGTTCGGGGGGTTATCTACGAGCAGTACTTC. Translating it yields CASSQVRGVIYEQYF.

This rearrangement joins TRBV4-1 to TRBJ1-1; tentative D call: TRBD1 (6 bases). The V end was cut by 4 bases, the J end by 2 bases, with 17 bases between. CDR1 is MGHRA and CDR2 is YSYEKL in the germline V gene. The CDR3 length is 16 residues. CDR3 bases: TGCGCCAGCAGCCGCGTAGGCGAGGACAGAAACACTGAAGCTTTCTTT. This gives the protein CASSRVGEDRNTEAFF.

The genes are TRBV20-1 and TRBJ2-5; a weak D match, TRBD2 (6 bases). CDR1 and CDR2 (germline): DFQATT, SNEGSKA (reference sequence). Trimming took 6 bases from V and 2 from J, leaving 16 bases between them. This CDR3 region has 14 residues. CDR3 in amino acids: CSASGRLTQETQYF. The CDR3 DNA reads TGCAGTGCAAGCGGGCGATTAACTCAAGAGACCCAGTACTTC.

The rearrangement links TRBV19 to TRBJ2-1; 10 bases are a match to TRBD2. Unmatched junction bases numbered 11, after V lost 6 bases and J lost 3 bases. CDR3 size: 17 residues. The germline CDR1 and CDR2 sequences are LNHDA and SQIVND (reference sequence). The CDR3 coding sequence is TGTGCCAGTAGGATGGGGACCGGACTAGCGGTCTACAATGAGCAGTTCTTC. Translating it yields CASRMGTGLAVYNEQFF.

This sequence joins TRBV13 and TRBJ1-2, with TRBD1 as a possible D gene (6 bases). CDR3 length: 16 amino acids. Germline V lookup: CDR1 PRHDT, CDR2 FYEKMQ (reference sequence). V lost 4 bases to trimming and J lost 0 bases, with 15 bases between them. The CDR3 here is CASSSEGHIANYGYTF. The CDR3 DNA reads TGTGCCAGCAGCTCAGAGGGACACATCGCTAACTATGGCTACACCTTC.

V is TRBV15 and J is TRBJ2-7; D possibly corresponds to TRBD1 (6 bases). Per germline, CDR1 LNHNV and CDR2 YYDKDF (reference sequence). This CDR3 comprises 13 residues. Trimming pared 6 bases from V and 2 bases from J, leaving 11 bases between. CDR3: CATRTRDTYEQYF. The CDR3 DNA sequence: TGTGCCACCAGGACCCGGGACACCTACGAGCAGTACTTC.

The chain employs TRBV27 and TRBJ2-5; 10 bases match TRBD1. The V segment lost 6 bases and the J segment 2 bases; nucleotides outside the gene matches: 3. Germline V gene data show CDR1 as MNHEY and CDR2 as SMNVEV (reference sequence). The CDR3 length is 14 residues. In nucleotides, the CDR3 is TGTGCCAGCAGGCCGGACAGGGGGCAAGAGACCCAGTACTTC. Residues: CASRPDRGQETQYF.

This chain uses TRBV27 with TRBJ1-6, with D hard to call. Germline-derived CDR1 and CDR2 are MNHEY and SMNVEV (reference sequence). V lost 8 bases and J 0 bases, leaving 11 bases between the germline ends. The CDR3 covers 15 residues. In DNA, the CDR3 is TGTGCCAGCTCACCAGTGAGCTCCTATAATTCACCCCTCCACTTT. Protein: CASSPVSSYNSPLHF.

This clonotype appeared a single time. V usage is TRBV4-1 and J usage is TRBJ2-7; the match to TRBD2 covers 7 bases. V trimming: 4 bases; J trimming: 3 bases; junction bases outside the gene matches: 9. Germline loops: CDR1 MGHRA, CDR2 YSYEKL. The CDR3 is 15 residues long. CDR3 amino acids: CASSPRGEGRYEQYF. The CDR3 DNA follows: TGCGCCAGCAGCCCTAGAGGGGAGGGCCGCTACGAGCAGTACTTC.

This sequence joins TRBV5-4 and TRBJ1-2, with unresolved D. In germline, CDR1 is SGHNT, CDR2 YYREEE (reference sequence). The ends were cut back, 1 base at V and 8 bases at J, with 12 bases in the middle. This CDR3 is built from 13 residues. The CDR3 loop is CASSLQGSQGYTF. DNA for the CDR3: TGTGCCAGCAGCTTGCAAGGGTCTCAAGGCTACACCTTC.

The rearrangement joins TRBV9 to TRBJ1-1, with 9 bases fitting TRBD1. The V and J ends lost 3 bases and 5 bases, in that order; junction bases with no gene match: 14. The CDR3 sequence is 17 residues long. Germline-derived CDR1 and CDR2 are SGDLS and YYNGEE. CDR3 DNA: TGTGCCAGCAGCGATGGGACAGGGCCGGAACCGAGGACTGAAGCTTTCTTT. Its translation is CASSDGTGPEPRTEAFF.